Below, 17 T cell receptor beta chains from the same sample are listed, as sequenced in a study of blood T cell repertoires in COVID-19. Profiled with immunoSEQ multiplex PCR; TCRdb holds only in-frame clones, not every one. The sample records hundreds of thousands of clones, approximately 86% being singletons. The material sequenced was peripheral blood. The source is a woman between 70 and 85 years old with COVID-19, enrolled during active disease.

The chain carries TRBV7-3 and TRBJ1-6; D may be TRBD1 (6 bases). The CDR3 is 14 residues long. Trimming pared 5 bases from V and 6 bases from J, leaving 11 bases between. Germline values: CDR1 SGHTA, CDR2 FQGTGA. The CDR3 nucleotides are TGTGCCAGCAGCACTGGGACATCTAATTCACCCCTCCACTTT. Translated: CASSTGTSNSPLHF. Complete variable domain (other parts from reference TRBV7-3 and TRBJ1-6): GAGVSQTPSNKVTEKGKYVELRCDPISGHTALYWYRQSLGQGPEFLIYFQGTGAADDSGLPNDRFFAVRPEGSVSTLKIQRTERGDSAVYLCASSTGTSNSPLHFGNGTRLTVT.

The chain joins TRBV28 to TRBJ2-3; TRBD2 aligns across 11 bases. After removal of 8 bases from V and 3 bases from J, the junction contained 4 bases not matched to a gene. There are 14 residues in the CDR3. CDR1 and CDR2 from the germline V gene are MDHEN and SYDVKM. The CDR3 loop is CASSLAGETDTQYF. CDR3 DNA sequence: TGTGCCAGCTCACTAGCGGGAGAGACAGATACGCAGTATTTT.

CDR3 sequence: CASGRGHPWNTGELFF. The CDR3, as DNA: TGTGCCAGCGGTAGAGGACACCCTTGGAACACCGGGGAGCTGTTTTTT. The rearrangement uses TRBV25-1 and TRBJ2-2, with TRBD1 as a possible D gene (5 bases). CDR1 and CDR2 (germline): MGHDK, SYGVNS. V lost 8 bases to trimming and J lost 1 base, with 17 bases between them. This CDR3 region has 16 residues. The full variable domain, completed using reference TRBV25-1 and TRBJ2-2, is EADIYQTPRYLVIGTGKKITLECSQTMGHDKMYWYQQDPGMELHLIHYSYGVNSTEKGDLSSESTVSRIRTEHFPLTLESARPSHTSQYLCASGRGHPWNTGELFFGEGSRLTVL.

Comments on this clone: At the DNA level, this CDR3 is encoded by other sequences in the same sample as well. The chain uses TRBV28 and TRBJ1-1, with D possibly TRBD1 on 5 matching bases. With 6 bases removed from V and 7 bases from J, the gap between germline ends came to 6 bases. CDR3 length: 10 amino acids. Germline CDR1 and CDR2: MDHEN and SYDVKM. The CDR3 is CASSDSEAFF. The CDR3, as DNA: TGTGCCAGCAGCGACAGTGAAGCTTTCTTT.

This sequence joins TRBV5-1 and TRBJ1-2; D may be TRBD1 (5 bases). The V end was cut by 1 base, the J end by 4 bases, with 11 bases between. CDR3 size: 14 residues. Germline V lookup: CDR1 SGHRS, CDR2 YFSETQ. CDR3 sequence: CASSLKGQSYGYTF. The DNA for the CDR3 is TGCGCCAGCAGCTTGAAGGGGCAGTCCTATGGCTACACCTTC. The whole variable domain, remainder taken from reference TRBV5-1 and TRBJ1-2, is KAGVTQTPRYLIKTRGQQVTLSCSPISGHRSVSWYQQTPGQGLQFLFEYFSETQRNKGNFPGRFSGRQFSNSRSEMNVSTLELGDSALYLCASSLKGQSYGYTFGSGTRLTVV.

V is TRBV2 and J is TRBJ2-3; a possible D gene is TRBD1 (5 bases). Germline V gives CDR1 SNHLY, CDR2 FYNNEI. The CDR3 loop spans 16 amino acids. Trimming removed 3 bases at V and 8 bases at J, with 21 bases between. The CDR3 here is CASSDSQGKISATQYF. The CDR3 region has the DNA TGTGCCAGCAGTGATTCGCAGGGAAAGATTTCTGCTACGCAGTATTTT.

This chain connects TRBV12-3 or TRBV12-4 to TRBJ1-2; D perhaps matches TRBD1 (6 bases). V was trimmed by 3 bases and J by 3 bases, leaving 8 bases between them. The CDR3 contains 13 residues. CDR3 region: CASSFGQYYGYTF. Here the CDR3 DNA reads TGTGCCAGCAGTTTTGGACAGTACTATGGCTACACCTTC.

The V call is TRBV2, the J call TRBJ1-4, with D possibly matching TRBD1 (5 bases). Germline V CDR1 and CDR2: SNHLY, FYNNEI. V was clipped by 4 bases and J by 5 bases, with 14 bases between them. The CDR3 spans 15 residues. DNA of the CDR3: TGTGCCAGCAGTGGCGGGGGGAATAGAAATGAAAAACTGTTTTTT. Protein: CASSGGGNRNEKLFF.

This rearrangement joins TRBV10-3 to TRBJ2-7; 8 bases align to TRBD1. V was clipped by 9 bases and J by 6 bases; unmatched bases: 7. The V gene's germline CDR1 is ENHRY and CDR2 SYGVKD. CDR3 length equals 12 residues. The CDR3 nucleotides read TGTGCCATAAGGGCAGGGGGCAGCGAGCAGTACTTC. Translating it yields CAIRAGGSEQYF.

This clone was counted a single time. The chain is built from TRBV5-6 and TRBJ2-3; 7 bases agree with TRBD2. Germline lookup yields CDR1 SGHDT and CDR2 YYEEEE. This CDR3 contains 14 residues. The ends lost 0 bases at V and 7 bases at J; junction bases unmatched: 5. The chain's CDR3 is CASSLAGLDYTQYF. The CDR3 coding sequence is TGTGCCAGCAGCTTGGCCGGACTAGATTATACGCAGTATTTT.

J is TRBJ2-7 and V is TRBV5-8; no firm D call. Trimming took 4 bases from V and 4 from J, leaving 3 bases between them. Germline lookup yields CDR1 SGHTS and CDR2 YDEGEE. CDR3 length equals 10 residues. The CDR3 DNA follows: TGTGCCAGCAGCCTTTACGAGCAGTACTTC. It specifies CASSLYEQYF.

This sequence joins TRBV3-1 (or the pseudogene TRBV3-2) and TRBJ1-1; no definite D call. The CDR3 consists of 14 residues. Trimming took 4 bases from V and 4 from J, leaving 13 bases between them. Germline CDR1 LGHDT, CDR2 YNNKEL (reference sequence). The CDR3 nucleotides are TGTGCCAGCAGCCCTCGGGTCATTCGCACTGAAGCTTTCTTT. It yields the protein CASSPRVIRTEAFF.

This clone turned up a few times. The chain uses TRBV7-9 and TRBJ1-2; a possible D gene is TRBD1 (6 bases). The CDR3 loop spans 15 amino acids. Trimming took off 5 bases at V and 7 bases at J, with 20 bases between the two ends. CDR1 is SEHNR and CDR2 is FQNEAQ in the germline V gene (reference sequence). For the CDR3, the DNA is TGTGCCAGCAGCCACCTGGACAGAACTTCTTCTGGCTACACCTTC. Amino acids: CASSHLDRTSSGYTF.

J is TRBJ2-1 and V is TRBV11-2, with 10 bases lining up with TRBD2. This CDR3 contains 15 residues. Losses at the gene ends were 6 bases for V and 7 bases for J; bases not matched to a gene: 9. Per germline, CDR1 SGHAT and CDR2 FQNNGV. The CDR3, as DNA: TGTGCCAGCAGTAAAGCGGGGGGGCCTGTTAATGAGCAGTTCTTC. Translated, it gives CASSKAGGPVNEQFF.

This chain connects TRBV2 to TRBJ1-2; D may be TRBD1 (6 bases). V lost 6 bases to trimming and J lost 4 bases, with 15 bases between them. CDR1 is SNHLY, CDR2 FYNNEI, per germline. The CDR3 extends over 14 amino acids. This CDR3 is CASRAQGFGYGYTF. The CDR3 DNA sequence: TGTGCCAGCAGAGCACAGGGTTTTGGCTATGGCTACACCTTC.

The chain recombines TRBV19 with TRBJ1-2, with TRBD1 identical over 7 bases. Per germline, CDR1 LNHDA and CDR2 SQIVND (reference sequence). This CDR3 contains 14 residues. The V segment lost 3 bases and the J segment 2 bases; nucleotides outside the gene matches: 3. CDR3 region: CASSIQTGNYGYTF. The CDR3 DNA reads as TGTGCCAGTAGTATTCAGACAGGGAACTATGGCTACACCTTC.

The sample holds one count of this clone. V gene TRBV30 combines with J gene TRBJ2-5; 13 bases fit TRBD2. Germline CDR1 GTSNPN, CDR2 SVGIG (reference sequence). V shed 4 bases, J shed 6 bases, and the junction held 17 bases outside the gene matches. The CDR3 is 18 residues long. The CDR3 bases are TGTGCCTGGATGGCCCAACCGACTAGCGGGGGGATTAGGAAGACCCAGTACTTC. Its protein is CAWMAQPTSGGIRKTQYF.